This TCR beta chain was sequenced for a study of cytomegalovirus exposure and HLA in healthy donors. Overall study results and limits: Cytomegalovirus status was reportedly diagnosed by the classifier with high sensitivity and specificity.

The study ran its PCR with 60 Vbeta and 13 Jbeta primers. The protocol was immunoSEQ multiplex PCR, while the TCRdb copy is restricted to in-frame clones and leaves out a portion. This sample has about 160,000 clones, with 75% to 80% found just once. Germline V gives CDR1 MNHEY, CDR2 SVGAGI. V lost 4 bases and J lost 5; bases outside the gene matches: 5. CDR3 length: 14 amino acids. With respect to this clone: No antigen is known for it.

The receptor was derived from a middle-aged woman in good health and CMV-seronegative. The chain couples TRBV6-5 to TRBJ2-5; 9 positions match TRBD2. The sequencing input was PBMCs. CDR3 sequence: CASSSSGESETQYF. CDR3 coding DNA: TGTGCCAGCAGTTCTAGCGGGGAATCGGAGACCCAGTACTTC.